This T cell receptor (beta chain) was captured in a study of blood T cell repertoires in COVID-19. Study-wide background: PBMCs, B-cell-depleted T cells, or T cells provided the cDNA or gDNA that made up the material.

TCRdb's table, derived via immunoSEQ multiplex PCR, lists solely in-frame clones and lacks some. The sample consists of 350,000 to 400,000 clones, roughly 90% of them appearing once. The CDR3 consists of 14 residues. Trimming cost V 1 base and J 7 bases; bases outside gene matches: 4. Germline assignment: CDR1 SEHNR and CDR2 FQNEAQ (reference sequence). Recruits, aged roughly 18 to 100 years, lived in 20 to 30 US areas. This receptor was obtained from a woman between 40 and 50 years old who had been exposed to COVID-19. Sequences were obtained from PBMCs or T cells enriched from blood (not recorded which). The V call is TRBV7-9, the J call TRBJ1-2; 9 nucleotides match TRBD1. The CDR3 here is CASSLEQGAGGYTF. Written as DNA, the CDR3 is TGTGCCAGCAGCTTAGAACAGGGGGCAGGTGGCTACACCTTC.